These 28 T cell receptor beta chains share one sample of origin, sequenced in a study of blood T cell repertoires in COVID-19 (dated by TCRdb to 2020 to 2021). The protocol used for the library was the immunoSEQ multiplex PCR assay. In TCRdb, the immuneACCESS table is reduced to in-frame sequences with V and J assigned. These tables do not hold every clone; where another copy was compared, an unresolved V gene accounts for under half, and the others remain unexplained. Within this sample are roughly 380,000 clones, with roughly 90% of them counted one time only. About 1.4% of the sample rests with the top ten. Material: peripheral blood. The receptor source for this set is a middle-aged woman with COVID-19, enrolled during active disease.

The chain is built from TRBV2 and TRBJ1-2, with 11 bases identical to TRBD1. CDR1 is SNHLY, CDR2 FYNNEI, per germline. This CDR3 has 15 residues. V lost 8 bases, J lost 5 bases, and 10 bases stayed unmatched. CDR3 loop: CASEADRGRRYGYTF. As DNA, the CDR3 is TGTGCCAGCGAAGCGGACAGGGGGCGTAGGTATGGCTACACCTTC.

V gene TRBV11-3 combines with J gene TRBJ2-1; TRBD2 matches at 12 bases. The CDR3 contains 19 residues. The germline V gene has CDR1 SGHNT and CDR2 YENEEA. The V gene end was trimmed by 1 base and the J gene end by 3 bases; junction bases not matched to a gene: 10. CDR3 nucleotide sequence: TGTGCCAGCAGCTTAGTCGGGACTAGCGGGTCCCATCTCTACAATGAGCAGTTCTTC. Its translation: CASSLVGTSGSHLYNEQFF.

The V gene is TRBV27, the J gene TRBJ2-5; D gene ambiguous. The CDR3 consists of 18 residues. V dropped 3 bases and J dropped 3 bases, with 23 bases sitting between them. The germline V gene encodes CDR1 MNHEY and CDR2 SMNVEV (reference sequence). CDR3 coding DNA: TGTGCCAGCAGTTTCCTCCCACCCAAGCAGCGCCGTGAAGAGACCCAGTACTTC. Its translation is CASSFLPPKQRREETQYF.

V and J are TRBV9 and TRBJ2-3, with TRBD2 matching over 7 bases. Trimming took 0 bases from V and 4 from J; bases not matched to a gene: 8. The germline gives CDR1 SGDLS, CDR2 YYNGEE. This CDR3 has 16 amino acids. The CDR3 region has the DNA TGTGCCAGCAGCGTAGCTGCAGGCGGGAGTTCAGATACGCAGTATTTT. As protein: CASSVAAGGSSDTQYF. Full variable domain (rest looked up from reference TRBV9 and TRBJ2-3): DSGVTQTPKHLITATGQRVTLRCSPRSGDLSVYWYQQSLDQGLQFLIQYYNGEERAKGNILERFSAQQFPDLHSELNLSSLELGDSALYFCASSVAAGGSSDTQYFGPGTRLTVL.

V gene TRBV6-5 combines with J gene TRBJ2-7; a weak D match, TRBD2 (5 bases). Trimming took 5 bases from V and 6 from J, leaving 20 bases between them. Germline V gene sequence: CDR1 MNHEY, CDR2 SVGAGI. The length of the CDR3 is 15 residues. The CDR3 loop is CASSPLGVQFSEQYF. In DNA, the CDR3 is TGTGCCAGCAGTCCCCTCGGGGTGCAGTTTAGCGAGCAGTACTTC.

This chain links TRBV6-5 with TRBJ1-6; weak D call: TRBD1 (5 bases). The CDR3 totals 14 residues. Per the germline V gene, CDR1 is MNHEY and CDR2 is SVGAGI. The V end lost 7 bases, the J end lost 5 bases, and 12 bases lay between the germline ends. The CDR3 DNA follows: TGTGCCAGCACCAACGCAGGGAATAATTCACCCCTCCACTTT. Protein: CASTNAGNNSPLHF.

The genes are TRBV27 and TRBJ1-6; D perhaps matches TRBD1 (6 bases). Between the trimmed V and J ends, which lost 5 bases and 8 bases, there was a span of 16 bases. The CDR3 has 15 amino acids. Germline V gene lookup returns CDR1 MNHEY and CDR2 SMNVEV (reference sequence). The CDR3 DNA reads as TGTGCCAGCAGTCCGGACCAGGGGTCAGATTCACCCCTCCACTTT. Its protein is CASSPDQGSDSPLHF.

This CDR3 is CAIRGTGTRATGELFF. CDR3 nucleotides: TGTGCCATCAGGGGTACCGGGACACGGGCTACCGGGGAGCTGTTTTTT. This rearrangement joins TRBV10-3 to TRBJ2-2; a possible D gene is TRBD1 (6 bases). Germline-derived CDR1 and CDR2 are ENHRY and SYGVKD. Trimming took 6 bases from V and 5 from J, leaving 19 bases between them. There are 16 residues in the CDR3.

The chain has TRBV4-1 and TRBJ2-2, with D unclear. V was cut by 0 bases and J by 2 bases, with 7 bases left in between. The CDR3 is 15 amino acids. The germline V gene encodes CDR1 MGHRA and CDR2 YSYEKL. The CDR3 sequence: CASSQEAINTGELFF. For the CDR3, the DNA is TGCGCCAGCAGCCAAGAGGCAATTAACACCGGGGAGCTGTTTTTT.

This clone was seen a single time. The genes are TRBV29-1 and TRBJ2-1; TRBD2 might be the D (5 bases). The V end lost 2 bases, the J end lost 0 bases, and 14 bases lay between the germline ends. This CDR3 has 16 residues. Germline CDR1 and CDR2: SQVTM and ANQGSEA. The CDR3 sequence: CSVEQRIGSSYNEQFF. DNA for the CDR3: TGCAGCGTTGAACAACGAATAGGGAGCTCCTACAATGAGCAGTTCTTC.

As concerns this clone: Compared with germline, one end of the junction differs, possibly owing to a read error. This chain links TRBV18 with TRBJ2-5; D remains unclear. This CDR3 has 14 amino acids. Germline-derived CDR1 and CDR2 are KGHSH and LQKENI. The CDR3 loop reads CASSPPRPQQTQYF. The CDR3 DNA is TGTGCCAGCTCACCGCCGCGTCCCCAACAGACCCAGTACTTC.

CDR3 amino acids: CASSTTGNTEAFF. The CDR3 bases are TGCGCCAGCAGCACGACAGGGAACACTGAAGCTTTCTTT. The chain couples TRBV5-1 to TRBJ1-1, with D perhaps TRBD1 (6 bases). Trimming took off 4 bases at V and 1 base at J, with 8 bases between the two ends. This CDR3 has 13 residues. CDR1 and CDR2 (germline): SGHRS, YFSETQ.

The rearrangement uses TRBV5-1 and TRBJ1-2; the D gene is possibly TRBD1 (5 bases). This CDR3 contains 15 residues. V dropped 4 bases and J dropped 2 bases, with 15 bases sitting between them. Germline CDR1 and CDR2: SGHRS and YFSETQ. CDR3 in amino acids: CASSRGGDSNYGYTF. CDR3 nucleotide sequence: TGCGCCAGCAGCCGGGGGGGAGACAGCAACTATGGCTACACCTTC.

The chain has TRBV7-9 and TRBJ2-1; D gene uncertain. CDR3 length equals 14 residues. The V gene's germline CDR1 is SEHNR and CDR2 FQNEAQ (reference sequence). V was trimmed by 1 base and J by 9 bases, leaving 13 bases between them. The CDR3 region is CASSLDGSRPEQFF. The DNA for the CDR3 is TGTGCCAGCAGCTTAGACGGATCTAGACCTGAGCAGTTCTTC.

The chain has TRBV29-1 and TRBJ2-1, with 8 nucleotides matching TRBD1. The CDR3 loop spans 16 amino acids. Per the germline V gene, CDR1 is SQVTM and CDR2 is ANQGSEA. V shed 1 base, J shed 4 bases, and the junction held 9 bases outside the gene matches. The CDR3 region is CSVEGTRQGYYNEQFF. CDR3 DNA sequence: TGCAGCGTTGAAGGAACGCGACAGGGGTATTACAATGAGCAGTTCTTC.

J is TRBJ2-2 and V is TRBV5-1, with TRBD2 identical over 7 bases. Germline V gives CDR1 SGHRS, CDR2 YFSETQ. This CDR3 region has 14 residues. V lost 4 bases and J lost 8; bases outside the gene matches: 8. CDR3 bases: TGCGCCAGCAGCCTAAGCGGGGCCGTTGGGGAGCTGTTTTTT. Translated, it gives CASSLSGAVGELFF.

The chain employs TRBV6-5 and TRBJ1-5, with D possibly TRBD1 on 6 matching bases. The germline V gene encodes CDR1 MNHEY and CDR2 SVGAGI. The CDR3 is made up of 16 amino acids. V was clipped by 2 bases and J by 2 bases, with 13 bases between them. This chain's CDR3 is CASSYTFRGGNQPQHF. CDR3 in DNA: TGTGCCAGCAGTTACACGTTCAGGGGAGGCAATCAGCCCCAGCATTTT.

The V gene is TRBV6-2 or TRBV6-3, the J gene TRBJ2-7; no reliable D call. Trimming pared 5 bases from V and 6 bases from J, leaving 8 bases between. Germline CDR1 MNHEY, CDR2 SVGEGT. The CDR3 length is 11 residues. This CDR3 is CASSQTFEQYF. The DNA for the CDR3 is TGTGCCAGCAGTCAGACATTCGAGCAGTACTTC.

The chain links TRBV7-8 to TRBJ2-3; D is uncertain. Germline values: CDR1 SGHVS, CDR2 FQNEAQ. V gave up 8 bases and J gave up 2 bases, with 14 bases separating them. This CDR3 has 14 amino acids. CDR3 DNA sequence: TGTGCCAGCCAGCGCCCGTCCCTCACAGATACGCAGTATTTT. Translation: CASQRPSLTDTQYF. Together with reference TRBV7-8 and TRBJ2-3, the CDR3 gives the full variable domain: GAGVSQSPRYKVAKRGQDVALRCDPISGHVSLFWYQQALGQGPEFLTYFQNEAQLDKSGLPSDRFFAERPEGSVSTLKIQRTQQEDSAVYLCASQRPSLTDTQYFGPGTRLTVL.

The rearrangement uses TRBV5-1 and TRBJ1-1; D is uncertain. Per the germline V gene, CDR1 is SGHRS and CDR2 is YFSETQ. Trimming stripped 0 bases from V and 4 bases from J, with 13 bases between. The CDR3 loop spans 15 amino acids. The CDR3 protein is CASSLETGGFTEAFF. DNA of the CDR3: TGCGCCAGCAGCTTGGAGACCGGAGGGTTCACTGAAGCTTTCTTT.

This clone has just one count. V and J are TRBV4-3 and TRBJ2-1, with 7 bases aligning to TRBD2. The CDR3 has 14 residues. The J segment lost 3 bases and the V segment lost 6 bases, leaving 5 bases of the junction unmatched. Germline CDR1 LGHNA, CDR2 YSLEER. The CDR3 protein is CASRPSGNYNEQFF. The CDR3, as DNA: TGCGCCAGCAGACCTAGCGGTAACTACAATGAGCAGTTCTTC.

This chain joins TRBV5-1 and TRBJ2-2; 10 nucleotides line up with TRBD1. The CDR3 runs to 17 residues. V dropped 3 bases and J dropped 3; count of bases not matched to a gene: 8. Germline V gene sequence: CDR1 SGHRS, CDR2 YFSETQ. CDR3 bases: TGCGCCAGCAGCTCACCGGACAGGGGGGATGACACCGGGGAGCTGTTTTTT. Translation gives CASSSPDRGDDTGELFF.

The chain is built from TRBV9 and TRBJ2-5; 11 nucleotides align to TRBD2. Germline CDR1 is SGDLS and CDR2 is YYNGEE. The length of the CDR3 is 15 residues. Trimming took 3 bases from V and 7 from J; bases not matched to a gene: 8. CDR3 sequence (DNA): TGTGCCAGCAGCGGCGCCACTAGCGGGGGCACGACCCAGTACTTC. Protein product: CASSGATSGGTTQYF.

The sample holds one count of this clone. The J gene is TRBJ2-2, the V gene TRBV7-3; D remains ambiguous. The germline CDR1 and CDR2 sequences are SGHTA and FQGTGA. Trimming took 2 bases from V and 1 from J, leaving 5 bases between them. This CDR3 contains 14 residues. The CDR3 reads CASSLPGNTGELFF. The CDR3 coding sequence is TGTGCCAGCAGCTTACCAGGGAACACCGGGGAGCTGTTTTTT.

A note on this clone: At one of its ends the junction is not consistent with the germline gene, which may arise from a read error. V gene TRBV12-5 combines with J gene TRBJ2-1, with 14 positions matching TRBD2. The length of the CDR3 is 17 residues. Germline V gene lookup returns CDR1 LGHNT and CDR2 FRNRAP. The CDR3 region is CARGGGTSGSSYNEQFF. CDR3 sequence (DNA): TGTGCTCGTGGGGGGGGGACTAGCGGGAGCTCCTACAATGAGCAGTTCTTC.

This clone is a singleton in its sample. The J gene is TRBJ2-3, the V gene TRBV7-3; 9 bases map to TRBD2. Per germline, CDR1 SGHTA and CDR2 FQGTGA. The CDR3 covers 16 residues. V shed 1 base, J shed 4 bases, and the junction held 6 bases outside the gene matches. CDR3 loop: CASSLNAGGPADTQYF. For the CDR3, the DNA is TGTGCCAGCAGCTTAAATGCGGGGGGGCCCGCAGATACGCAGTATTTT.

The gene calls are TRBV6-6 and TRBJ1-1, with 7 positions matching TRBD1. Germline-derived CDR1 and CDR2 are MNHNY and SVGAGI (reference sequence). The J segment lost 0 bases and the V segment lost 5 bases, leaving 6 bases of the junction unmatched. CDR3 length: 15 residues. The chain's CDR3 is CASSLYRGMNTEAFF. The CDR3 coding sequence is TGTGCCAGCAGTCTCTACAGGGGTATGAACACTGAAGCTTTCTTT.

This clone was picked up one time. The rearrangement uses TRBV7-2 and TRBJ1-1; weak D call: TRBD1 (6 bases). The V gene's germline CDR1 is SGHTA and CDR2 FQGNSA. V was trimmed by 4 bases and J by 11 bases, leaving 14 bases between them. The CDR3 is 12 residues long. The CDR3 nucleotides read TGTGCCAGCAGCTCAACAGGGTATAAGGCTTTCTTT. Translating gives CASSSTGYKAFF.